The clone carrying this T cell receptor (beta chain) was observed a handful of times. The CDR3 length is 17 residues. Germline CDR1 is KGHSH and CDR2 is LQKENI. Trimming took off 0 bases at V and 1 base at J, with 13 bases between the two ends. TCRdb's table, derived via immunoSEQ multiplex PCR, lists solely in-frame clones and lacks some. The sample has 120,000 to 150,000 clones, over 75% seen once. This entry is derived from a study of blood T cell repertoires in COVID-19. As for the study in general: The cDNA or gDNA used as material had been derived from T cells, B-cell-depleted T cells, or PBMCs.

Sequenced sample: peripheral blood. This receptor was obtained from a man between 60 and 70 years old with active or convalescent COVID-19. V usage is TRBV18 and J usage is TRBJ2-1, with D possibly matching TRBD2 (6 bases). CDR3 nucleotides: TGTGCCAGCTCACCACCTATAAGGGCGGGGTCCTACAATGAGCAGTTCTTC. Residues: CASSPPIRAGSYNEQFF. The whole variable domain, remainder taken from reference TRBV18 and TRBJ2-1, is NAGVMQNPRHLVRRRGQEARLRCSPMKGHSHVYWYRQLPEEGLKFMVYLQKENIIDESGMPKERFSAEFPKEGPSILRIQQVVRGDSAAYFCASSPPIRAGSYNEQFFGPGTRLTVL.